Sequencing of this TCR beta chain was carried out in a study of cytomegalovirus exposure and HLA in healthy donors. With 60 Vbeta and 13 Jbeta primers, the PCR was carried out. Original analysis: Some 12 million shared chains were among the about 80 million unique TCR beta chains that a later analysis counted. TCRdb's table, derived via immunoSEQ multiplex PCR, lists solely in-frame clones and lacks some. V, J and clone size reflect that table, while D and trimming were determined from the DNA. Of 72,000 or so clones listed, roughly 74% are singletons. Study-level results: Follow-up analysis later connected one missense variant in DCLRE1C with trimming of TCR beta V- and J-genes. Beyond CMV serostatus, there was no information to go on about immune exposure. There were some 150 TCR beta chains listed as cytomegalovirus-associated.

The length of the CDR3 is 15 residues. Per germline, CDR1 MNHNS and CDR2 SASEGT. The ends were cut back, 6 bases at V and 0 bases at J, with 14 bases in the middle. In the case of this clone: As yet, its antigen is unknown.

The receptor comes from a human donor in good health. The rearrangement joins TRBV6-1 to TRBJ1-1; the D is unclear. Input material: PBMCs. DNA of the CDR3: TGTGCCAGCAGCTTAACAGCCAGTATGAACACTGAAGCTTTCTTT. It specifies CASSLTASMNTEAFF.